Given below is one T cell receptor (beta chain) in context. Its antigen is undetermined. This record belongs to a study of cytomegalovirus exposure and HLA in healthy donors. V gave up 0 bases and J gave up 6 bases, with 10 bases separating them. CDR1 and CDR2 (germline): MNHEY, SVGAGI. This CDR3 is 14 amino acids long. General study results and limits: In an earlier analysis, productive rearrangement rates for most beta V segments clustered near 87% or 30%. As confirmed in vitro, three CMV-associated chains were specific for CMV antigens.

The study ran its PCR with 60 Vbeta and 13 Jbeta primers. Assay used: immunoSEQ multiplex PCR; TCRdb lists only in-frame clones, some missing. The repertoire holds around 67,000 clones, with approximately 78% as singletons. Sequenced: PBMCs. The chain employs TRBV6-5 and TRBJ2-3, with D perhaps TRBD2 (6 bases). This TCR was sampled from a man between 18 and 35 years old in good health and CMV-seropositive. CDR3 nucleotides: TGTGCCAGCAGTTACTCGACGGGGGTGGATACGCAGTATTTT. This codes for CASSYSTGVDTQYF.